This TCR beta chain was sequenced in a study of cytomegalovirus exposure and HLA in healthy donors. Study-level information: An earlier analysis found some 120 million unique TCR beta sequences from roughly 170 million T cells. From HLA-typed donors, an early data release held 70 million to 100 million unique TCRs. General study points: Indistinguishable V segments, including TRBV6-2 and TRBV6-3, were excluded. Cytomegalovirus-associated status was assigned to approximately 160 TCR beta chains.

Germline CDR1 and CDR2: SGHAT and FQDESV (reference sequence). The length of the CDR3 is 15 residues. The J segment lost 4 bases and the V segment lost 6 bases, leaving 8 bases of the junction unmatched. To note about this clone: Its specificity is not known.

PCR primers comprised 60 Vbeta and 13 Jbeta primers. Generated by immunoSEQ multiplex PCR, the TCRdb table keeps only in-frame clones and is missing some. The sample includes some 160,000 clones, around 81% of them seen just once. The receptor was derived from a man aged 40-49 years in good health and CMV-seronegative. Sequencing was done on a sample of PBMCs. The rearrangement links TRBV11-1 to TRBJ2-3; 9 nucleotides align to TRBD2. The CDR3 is CASRNLAGRADTQYF. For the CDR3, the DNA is TGTGCCAGCAGGAACCTAGCGGGGAGGGCAGATACGCAGTATTTT.